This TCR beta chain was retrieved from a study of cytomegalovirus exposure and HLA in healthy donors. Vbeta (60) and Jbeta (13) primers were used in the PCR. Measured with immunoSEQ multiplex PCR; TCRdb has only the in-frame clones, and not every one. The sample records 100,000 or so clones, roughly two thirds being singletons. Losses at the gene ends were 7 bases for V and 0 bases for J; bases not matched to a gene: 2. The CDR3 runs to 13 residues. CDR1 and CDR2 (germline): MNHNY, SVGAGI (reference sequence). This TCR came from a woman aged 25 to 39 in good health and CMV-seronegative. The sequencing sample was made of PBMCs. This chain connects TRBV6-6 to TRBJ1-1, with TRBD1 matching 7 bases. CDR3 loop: CASKQGLNTEAFF. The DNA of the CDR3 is TGTGCCAGCAAACAGGGGCTGAACACTGAAGCTTTCTTT.